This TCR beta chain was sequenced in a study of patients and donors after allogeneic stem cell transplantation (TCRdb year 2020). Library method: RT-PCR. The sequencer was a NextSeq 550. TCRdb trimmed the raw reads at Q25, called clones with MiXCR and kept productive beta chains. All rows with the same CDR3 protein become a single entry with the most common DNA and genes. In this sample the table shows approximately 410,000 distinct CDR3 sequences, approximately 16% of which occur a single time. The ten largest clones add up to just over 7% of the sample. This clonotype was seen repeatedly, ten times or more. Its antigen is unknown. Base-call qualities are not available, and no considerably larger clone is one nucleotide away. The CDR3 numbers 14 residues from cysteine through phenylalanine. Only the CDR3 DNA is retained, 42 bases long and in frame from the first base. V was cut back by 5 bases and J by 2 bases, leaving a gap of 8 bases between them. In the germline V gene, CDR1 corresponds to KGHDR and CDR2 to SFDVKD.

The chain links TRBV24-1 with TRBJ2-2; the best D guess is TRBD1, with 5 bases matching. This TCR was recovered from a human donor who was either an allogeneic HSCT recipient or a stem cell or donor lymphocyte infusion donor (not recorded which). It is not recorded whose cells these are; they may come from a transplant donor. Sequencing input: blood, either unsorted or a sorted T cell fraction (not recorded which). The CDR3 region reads CATSGQRNTGELFF. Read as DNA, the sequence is TGTGCCACCAGTGGACAGAGAAACACCGGGGAGCTGTTTTTT.